One and the same sample provided the 5 T cell receptor beta chains below, sequenced in a study of T cell responses to AZD1222 COVID-19 vaccine. Assay used: immunoSEQ multiplex PCR; TCRdb lists only in-frame clones, some missing. Among about 140,000 clones, roughly nine tenths were seen once, and the ten largest hold about 7.5%. Specimen: peripheral blood, collected 28 days after the second dose of the MenACWY control vaccine. All receptors come from an adult who received the MenACWY meningococcal vaccine as a control.

J is TRBJ2-2 and V is TRBV27; D not resolved. The V gene lost 6 bases and the J gene lost 2 bases, with 10 bases spanning the gap. This CDR3 has 14 residues. Germline loops: CDR1 MNHEY, CDR2 SMNVEV (reference sequence). The CDR3 DNA follows: TGTGCCAGCAGAACTCTCTTTAACACCGGGGAGCTGTTTTTT. As protein: CASRTLFNTGELFF.

This sequence joins TRBV12-3 or TRBV12-4 and TRBJ1-5, with D hard to call. The CDR3 totals 13 residues. Trimming pared 2 bases from V and 4 bases from J, leaving 6 bases between. The CDR3 reads CASSLKGNQPQHF. The CDR3 region has the DNA TGTGCCAGCAGTTTAAAGGGTAATCAGCCCCAGCATTTT.

The V and J genes are TRBV28 and TRBJ1-5, with D unresolved. Germline V gives CDR1 MDHEN, CDR2 SYDVKM. This CDR3 is 11 amino acids long. V was pared by 10 bases and J by 15 bases, with 19 bases between. In nucleotides, the CDR3 is TGTGCCACCGCAACCCCAGACGGGAGGCATTTT. This gives the protein CATATPDGRHF.

The gene calls are TRBV29-1 and TRBJ1-4; 7 bases are a match to TRBD1. This CDR3 has 16 amino acids. CDR1 is SQVTM and CDR2 is ANQGSEA in the germline V gene. The ends lost 5 bases at V and 2 bases at J; junction bases unmatched: 11. CDR3 DNA: TGCAGCGTTAGTTCTGGGGGGACAGCGACTAATGAAAAACTGTTTTTT. Protein: CSVSSGGTATNEKLFF.

This clone was recorded a few times. Different DNA sequences within this sample yield the same CDR3. For the CDR3, the DNA is TGCGCCAGCAGCCAAGAGCGGGGGGGCCAAGAGACCCAGTACTTC. Its protein is CASSQERGGQETQYF. The chain employs TRBV4-3 and TRBJ2-5, with TRBD2 matching 9 bases. Germline CDR1 is LGHNA and CDR2 is YSLEER. This CDR3 has 15 amino acids. V trimming: 0 bases; J trimming: 1 base; junction bases outside the gene matches: 0.